Presented here are 23 T cell receptor beta chains from one specimen sequenced in a study of cytomegalovirus exposure and HLA in healthy donors. This PCR relied on a set of 60 Vbeta primers and 13 Jbeta primers. Profiled with immunoSEQ multiplex PCR; TCRdb holds only in-frame clones, not every one. The data contain 150,000 or so clones, over 70% of them singletons. The source material was PBMCs. These receptors originate from a woman in her forties in good health and CMV-seropositive.

The J gene is TRBJ1-1, the V gene TRBV10-3; 7 nucleotides line up with TRBD1. Unmatched junction bases numbered 8, after V lost 7 bases and J lost 0 bases. Germline V gene lookup returns CDR1 ENHRY and CDR2 SYGVKD. This CDR3 region has 15 residues. The CDR3 bases are TGTGCCATCAAGCGCGGAGGACAGGTGAACACTGAAGCTTTCTTT. It translates to CAIKRGGQVNTEAFF.

As for this clone: Different DNA sequences within this sample yield the same CDR3. The V gene is TRBV5-1, the J gene TRBJ1-1; weak D call: TRBD1 (6 bases). The CDR3 spans 13 residues. Germline loops: CDR1 SGHRS, CDR2 YFSETQ. Trimming pared 0 bases from V and 6 bases from J, leaving 9 bases between. The CDR3 coding sequence is TGCGCCAGCAGCTTGGTAGGGGGAGCTGAAGCTTTCTTT. Residues: CASSLVGGAEAFF.

Comments on this clone: The same CDR3 arises from other DNA sequences in this sample as well. The chain uses TRBV5-1 and TRBJ2-1; maybe TRBD2 (5 bases). This CDR3 has 16 amino acids. Germline loops: CDR1 SGHRS, CDR2 YFSETQ. V was pared by 0 bases and J by 0 bases, with 10 bases between. The CDR3 nucleotides read TGCGCCAGCAGCTTGGGGACGGGAAGCTCCTACAATGAGCAGTTCTTC. This translates into CASSLGTGSSYNEQFF.

The gene calls are TRBV6-1 and TRBJ2-5; maybe TRBD1 (6 bases). V was pared by 6 bases and J by 5 bases, with 16 bases between. The CDR3 is made up of 14 amino acids. Per the germline V gene, CDR1 is MNHNS and CDR2 is SASEGT. The CDR3 region is CASRYSGDGETQYF. The CDR3 region has the DNA TGTGCCAGCAGGTATTCAGGGGACGGTGAGACCCAGTACTTC.

This clone was seen once. The V gene is TRBV4-3, the J gene TRBJ1-3; D gene uncertain. Trimming cost V 1 base and J 0 bases, with 13 bases left between them. The germline V gene encodes CDR1 LGHNA and CDR2 YSLEER. The CDR3 length is 17 residues. For the CDR3, the DNA is TGCGCCAGCAGCCAAGTATTAGATTTGAGCTCTGGAAACACCATATATTTT. This translates into CASSQVLDLSSGNTIYF.

This clone was detected once. Relative to the germline gene, one junction end is altered; a read error may explain this. The genes are TRBV28 and TRBJ2-6, with a weak D call TRBD1 (6 bases). CDR3 length equals 15 residues. Germline CDR1 MDHEN, CDR2 SYDVKM. The CDR3 loop is CASSLLGLGANGLTF. CDR3 sequence (DNA): TGTGCCAGCAGTTTATTGGGTCTGGGGGCCAACGGCCTGACTTTC.

CDR3 residues: CASSLAVRHSPLHF. In nucleotides, the CDR3 is TGTGCCAGCAGCTTAGCGGTGCGGCATTCACCCCTCCACTTT. The chain recombines TRBV7-9 with TRBJ1-6; D is unclear. The CDR3 extends over 14 amino acids. Trimming took off 0 bases at V and 8 bases at J, with 8 bases between the two ends. Germline loops: CDR1 SEHNR, CDR2 FQNEAQ (reference sequence).

The chain joins TRBV5-4 to TRBJ1-2, with TRBD1 matching over 8 bases. The CDR3 runs to 14 residues. V was pared by 6 bases and J by 2 bases, with 6 bases of the junction left unmatched. Germline CDR1 reads SGHNT; CDR2 reads YYREEE (reference sequence). For the CDR3, the DNA is TGTGCCAGCACCTATAGACAGGGGAACTATGGCTACACCTTC. It is translated as CASTYRQGNYGYTF.

The chain couples TRBV10-3 to TRBJ2-7, with TRBD2 matching over 11 bases. The J segment lost 4 bases and the V segment lost 6 bases, leaving 5 bases of the junction unmatched. Germline V gives CDR1 ENHRY, CDR2 SYGVKD. The CDR3 covers 14 residues. This chain's CDR3 is CAIRVAGGPYEQYF. The CDR3 DNA is TGTGCCATCAGGGTAGCGGGGGGGCCGTACGAGCAGTACTTC.

This clone was counted once. The chain employs TRBV9 and TRBJ2-3, with 8 bases that match TRBD2. Per the germline V gene, CDR1 is SGDLS and CDR2 is YYNGEE. The CDR3 has 16 residues. J was trimmed by 5 bases and V by 0 bases; bases with no gene match: 8. CDR3 bases: TGTGCCAGCAGCGTAGATAATTCGGGGGGGCTAGATACGCAGTATTTT. It yields the protein CASSVDNSGGLDTQYF.

J is TRBJ1-1 and V is TRBV2, with D possibly TRBD1 on 5 matching bases. Germline-derived CDR1 and CDR2 are SNHLY and FYNNEI. The CDR3 loop spans 14 amino acids. The V gene lost 3 bases and the J gene lost 0 bases, with 8 bases spanning the gap. In nucleotides, the CDR3 is TGTGCCAGCAGTGATGGGGCCCTGAACACTGAAGCTTTCTTT. Translation gives CASSDGALNTEAFF.

This clone showed up just a few times. V gene TRBV6-6 combines with J gene TRBJ2-7, with D perhaps matching TRBD1 (6 bases). Germline lookup yields CDR1 MNHNY and CDR2 SVGAGI (reference sequence). The V end lost 5 bases, the J end lost 1 base, and 12 bases lay between the germline ends. The CDR3 has 14 amino acids. In nucleotides, the CDR3 is TGTGCCAGCAGTACGGACGACAGGTCCTACGAGCAGTACTTC. This sequence encodes CASSTDDRSYEQYF.

The gene calls are TRBV28 and TRBJ1-2; 9 bases line up with TRBD1. Trimming at V came to 2 bases and at J to 8 bases, leaving 9 bases not matched to a gene. CDR3 length equals 15 residues. Germline V gene lookup returns CDR1 MDHEN and CDR2 SYDVKM. The CDR3 is CASSLERTGVRGYTF. The CDR3 DNA is TGTGCCAGCAGTTTAGAACGGACAGGGGTTAGGGGCTACACCTTC.

The chain links TRBV2 to TRBJ2-1; 11 nucleotides agree with TRBD2. The CDR3 has 15 amino acids. The junction had 9 bases not matched to a gene; V was cut back by 5 bases and J by 9 bases. Germline V gene lookup returns CDR1 SNHLY and CDR2 FYNNEI. The CDR3 sequence is CASSWVSGGAGEQFF. In DNA, the CDR3 is TGTGCCAGCAGTTGGGTTAGCGGGGGGGCCGGTGAGCAGTTCTTC. Full variable domain (remainder filled in from reference TRBV2 and TRBJ2-1): EPEVTQTPSHQVTQMGQEVILRCVPISNHLYFYWYRQILGQKVEFLVSFYNNEISEKSEIFDDQFSVERPDGSNFTLKIRSTKLEDSAMYFCASSWVSGGAGEQFFGPGTRLTVL.

V gene TRBV6-6 combines with J gene TRBJ1-3; TRBD1 aligns across 7 bases. The CDR3 spans 15 residues. The V and J ends lost 0 bases and 6 bases, in that order; junction bases with no gene match: 5. Germline lookup yields CDR1 MNHNY and CDR2 SVGAGI (reference sequence). CDR3 loop: CASSYSIQGPNTIYF. In DNA, the CDR3 is TGTGCCAGCAGTTACTCGATACAGGGGCCAAACACCATATATTTT.

The V gene is TRBV10-1, the J gene TRBJ2-2; D not resolved. Germline CDR1 and CDR2: WNHNN and SYGVQD (reference sequence). Trimming shortened V by 3 bases and J by 7 bases, and 18 bases separated the two germline ends. CDR3 length: 16 amino acids. CDR3 DNA: TGCGCCAGCAGTGAATCAATGGCGGAAGGCGACGGGGAGCTGTTTTTT. Translated: CASSESMAEGDGELFF.

V gene TRBV2 combines with J gene TRBJ1-5, with D uncertain. The CDR3 spans 13 residues. V dropped 7 bases and J dropped 0 bases, with 7 bases sitting between them. In germline, CDR1 is SNHLY, CDR2 FYNNEI. CDR3 nucleotide sequence: TGTGCCAGCACGTTTTATAGCAATCAGCCCCAGCATTTT. It codes for CASTFYSNQPQHF.

The V and J genes are TRBV5-1 and TRBJ2-5; 9 positions agree with TRBD2. The J call is uncertain, as TRBJ2-7 better fits the DNA end. This CDR3 is built from 17 residues. Germline-derived CDR1 and CDR2 are SGHRS and YFSETQ. Written as DNA, the CDR3 is TGCGCCAGCAGCTTGGAGGGGCTAGCGGGGTATCCCTACGAGCAGTACTTC. Translating gives CASSLEGLAGYPYEQYF.

The J gene is TRBJ1-1, the V gene TRBV5-1, with TRBD1 as a possible D gene (5 bases). Deletions cut 5 bases from V and 4 bases from J, with 9 bases between. The CDR3 has 12 amino acids. Germline lookup yields CDR1 SGHRS and CDR2 YFSETQ. The CDR3: CASRTGGTEAFF. The CDR3 nucleotides read TGCGCCAGCAGAACGGGGGGCACTGAAGCTTTCTTT.

The V call is TRBV9, the J call TRBJ2-7; D is unclear. Trimming took off 0 bases at V and 3 bases at J, with 10 bases between the two ends. CDR1 and CDR2 from the germline V gene are SGDLS and YYNGEE. The CDR3 is 14 residues long. Written as DNA, the CDR3 is TGTGCCAGCAGCGTAGATTCGGCAGGCTACGAGCAGTACTTC. Encoded protein: CASSVDSAGYEQYF.

V is TRBV4-3 and J is TRBJ1-1; D might be TRBD1 (5 bases). The CDR3 has 15 residues. Trimming stripped 1 base from V and 4 bases from J, with 13 bases between. Germline CDR1 and CDR2: LGHNA and YSLEER. The CDR3, as DNA: TGCGCCAGCAGCCAAGGGGCAGGGTTGGTCACTGAAGCTTTCTTT. This gives the protein CASSQGAGLVTEAFF.

V usage is TRBV19 and J usage is TRBJ2-7; weak D call: TRBD2 (7 bases). The CDR3 loop spans 15 amino acids. Germline loops: CDR1 LNHDA, CDR2 SQIVND (reference sequence). Trimming removed 5 bases from V and 0 bases from J, with 14 bases in between. The CDR3, as DNA: TGTGCCAGTAGTCTCGCGGGGGCGTTCTCCTACGAGCAGTACTTC. Protein: CASSLAGAFSYEQYF.

This clone was seen only a few times. The chain carries TRBV28 and TRBJ1-3; D remains ambiguous. Trimming cost V 6 bases and J 8 bases, with 14 bases left between them. The germline CDR1 and CDR2 sequences are MDHEN and SYDVKM. This CDR3 region has 13 residues. This CDR3 reads CASRGVGRHTIYF. DNA of the CDR3: TGTGCCAGCAGGGGAGTAGGTCGCCACACCATATATTTT.